The T cell receptor (beta chain) described here comes from a study of cytomegalovirus exposure and HLA in healthy donors. Study-level points and caveats: It was taken for granted in presence/absence analyses that sequencing depth across donors was roughly uniform. V segments that were indistinguishable, TRBV6-2 and TRBV6-3 among them, were omitted from analysis.

Turning to this clone: Its antigen is unknown.

The CDR3 covers 15 residues. The germline gives CDR1 SGHNT, CDR2 YYREEE (reference sequence). V shed 5 bases, J shed 4 bases, and the junction held 8 bases outside the gene matches. The study ran its PCR with 60 Vbeta and 13 Jbeta primers. Per the original methods: Later reanalysis found around 84 million unique TCR beta chains, 10 million to 12 million of them shared. Profiling relied on immunoSEQ multiplex PCR, and the TCRdb table lists in-frame clones only, not all of them. That table is the source of V, J and clone size, and D and trimming were worked out from the DNA. This sample has around 150,000 clones, with 70% to 80% found just once.

Sequencing was done on a sample of PBMCs. The clonotype comes from a man between 18 and 29 years old in good health and CMV-seropositive. The chain joins TRBV5-4 to TRBJ2-1; 8 bases line up with TRBD2. CDR3 amino acids: CASRVGRGGYNEQFF. The CDR3 nucleotides read TGTGCCAGCAGGGTCGGGAGGGGGGGTTACAATGAGCAGTTCTTC.